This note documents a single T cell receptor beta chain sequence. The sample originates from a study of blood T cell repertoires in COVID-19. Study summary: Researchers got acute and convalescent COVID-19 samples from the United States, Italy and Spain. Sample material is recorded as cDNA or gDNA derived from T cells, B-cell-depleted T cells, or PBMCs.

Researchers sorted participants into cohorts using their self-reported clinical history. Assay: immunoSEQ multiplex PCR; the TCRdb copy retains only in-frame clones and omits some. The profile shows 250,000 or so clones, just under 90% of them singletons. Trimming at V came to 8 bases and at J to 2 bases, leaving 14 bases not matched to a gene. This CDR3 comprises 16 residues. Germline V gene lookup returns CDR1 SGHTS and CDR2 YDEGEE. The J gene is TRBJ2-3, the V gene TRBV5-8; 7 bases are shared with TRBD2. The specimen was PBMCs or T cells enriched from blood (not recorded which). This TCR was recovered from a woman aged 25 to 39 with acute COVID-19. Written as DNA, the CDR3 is TGTGCCAGTCTACCGGGGGGTCGGGAACACACAGATACGCAGTATTTT. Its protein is CASLPGGREHTDTQYF.